The 27 T cell receptor beta chains reported below all come from one sample, sequenced in a study of blood T cell repertoires in COVID-19. Generated by immunoSEQ multiplex PCR, the TCRdb table keeps only in-frame clones and is missing some. The data show roughly 60,000 clones, approximately 80% seen once. Material for sequencing was peripheral blood. The receptors were sampled from a man aged 30 to 39 with COVID-19, enrolled during active disease.

V is TRBV6-6 and J is TRBJ2-5; 9 nucleotides match TRBD2. Germline CDR1 MNHNY, CDR2 SVGAGI (reference sequence). Trimming took 5 bases from V and 5 from J; bases not matched to a gene: 12. This CDR3 is built from 16 residues. The CDR3 is CASSPDSGRSGETQYF. In nucleotides, the CDR3 is TGTGCCAGCAGTCCCGATAGCGGGAGAAGTGGGGAGACCCAGTACTTC.

J is TRBJ2-7 and V is TRBV28; 12 bases are a match to TRBD1. Per germline, CDR1 MDHEN and CDR2 SYDVKM. V lost 5 bases and J lost 7; bases outside the gene matches: 9. The CDR3 spans 15 residues. CDR3 in DNA: TGTGCCAGCAGTCCTGCGGGACAGGGGGCGCGGGAGCAGTACTTC. It specifies CASSPAGQGAREQYF.

The gene calls are TRBV29-1 and TRBJ1-1; D is possibly TRBD1 (6 bases). V lost 5 bases and J lost 9, with 13 bases in between. CDR1 is SQVTM and CDR2 is ANQGSEA in the germline V gene. CDR3 length equals 11 residues. Written as DNA, the CDR3 is TGCAGCGTTAATGAGCAGGGGAAAGCTTTCTTT. Protein: CSVNEQGKAFF.

The chain couples TRBV11-3 to TRBJ2-2; 11 bases agree with TRBD2. Trimming took 3 bases from V and 1 from J; bases not matched to a gene: 4. From germline, CDR1 is SGHNT and CDR2 YENEEA. The CDR3 spans 17 residues. CDR3 in DNA: TGTGCCAGCAGCTTCGCTAGCGGGAGGAGGAACACCGGGGAGCTGTTTTTT. Residues: CASSFASGRRNTGELFF.

This chain connects TRBV5-6 to TRBJ2-7, with D possibly being TRBD2 (6 bases). CDR3 size: 16 residues. V lost 4 bases and J 2 bases, leaving 19 bases between the germline ends. CDR1 is SGHDT, CDR2 YYEEEE, per germline. The CDR3 DNA reads as TGTGCCAGCAGCCTTTCGGGGCTAGCGATCACCTACGAGCAGTACTTC. Encoded protein: CASSLSGLAITYEQYF.

This clone rates as large. The rearrangement links TRBV25-1 to TRBJ1-3; tentatively, D is TRBD1 (5 bases). CDR1 is MGHDK, CDR2 SYGVNS, per germline. The CDR3 has 11 residues. V shed 5 bases and J shed 8 bases, with 7 bases lying between them. The CDR3 DNA sequence: TGTGCCAGCAGTTGGGGGGACACCATATATTTT. Encoded protein: CASSWGDTIYF.

This chain links TRBV6-5 with TRBJ1-1, with a tentative D call TRBD1 (6 bases). The CDR3 runs 13 residues. Germline V CDR1 and CDR2: MNHEY, SVGAGI. Trimming removed 6 bases from V and 4 bases from J, with 12 bases in between. The CDR3 spells CASSPGQFTEAFF. In nucleotides, the CDR3 is TGTGCCAGCAGCCCCGGACAGTTCACTGAAGCTTTCTTT.

This clone was counted between two and nine times. The chain recombines TRBV6-5 with TRBJ1-5; possible D gene TRBD1, 6 bases. Trimming took 6 bases from V and 7 from J, leaving 16 bases between them. CDR1 and CDR2 (germline): MNHEY, SVGAGI. The CDR3 has 14 amino acids. DNA for the CDR3: TGTGCCAGCAGACGAGCGTCAGGGGAACAGCCCCAGCATTTT. It translates to CASRRASGEQPQHF.

The gene calls are TRBV25-1 and TRBJ1-2; D is possibly TRBD1 (5 bases). The V end lost 6 bases, the J end lost 2 bases, and 10 bases lay between the germline ends. From germline, CDR1 is MGHDK and CDR2 SYGVNS. This CDR3 spans 13 amino acids. CDR3 loop: CASRRGLNYGYTF. In nucleotides, the CDR3 is TGTGCCAGCAGGAGGGGACTGAACTATGGCTACACCTTC.

V is TRBV27 and J is TRBJ1-2; maybe TRBD1 (6 bases). In germline, CDR1 is MNHEY, CDR2 SMNVEV (reference sequence). With 2 bases removed from V and 2 bases from J, the gap between germline ends came to 6 bases. The CDR3 is made up of 13 amino acids. The CDR3 DNA sequence: TGTGCCAGCAGTTTACAGGGGAACTATGGCTACACCTTC. Its translation: CASSLQGNYGYTF.

This clone has only a few counts. The rearrangement joins TRBV30 to TRBJ1-4; D gene ambiguous. This CDR3 has 15 amino acids. Per the germline V gene, CDR1 is GTSNPN and CDR2 is SVGIG (reference sequence). V lost 4 bases and J 1 base, leaving 13 bases between the germline ends. The CDR3 coding sequence is TGTGCCTGGACCCCGCTGGCAGGAACTAATGAAAAACTGTTTTTT. Encoded protein: CAWTPLAGTNEKLFF.

The chain carries TRBV6-2 or TRBV6-3 and TRBJ2-7; possibly TRBD1 for D (5 bases). The CDR3 length is 13 residues. Germline V CDR1 and CDR2: MNHEY, SVGEGT. The V gene lost 2 bases and the J gene lost 2 bases, with 7 bases spanning the gap. The CDR3 DNA sequence: TGTGCCAGCAGTTACAGGGGCACCTACGAGCAGTACTTC. This sequence encodes CASSYRGTYEQYF.

This chain joins TRBV14 and TRBJ2-2; D not certain. The V gene's germline CDR1 is SGHDN and CDR2 FVKESK. Trimming pared 0 bases from V and 4 bases from J, leaving 9 bases between. CDR3 length: 15 residues. This CDR3 reads CASSQELVGTGELFF. Here the CDR3 DNA reads TGTGCCAGCAGCCAAGAACTGGTCGGCACCGGGGAGCTGTTTTTT.

V and J are TRBV13 and TRBJ1-2, with TRBD1 matching over 7 bases. Germline CDR1 reads PRHDT; CDR2 reads FYEKMQ (reference sequence). The V segment lost 5 bases and the J segment 4 bases; nucleotides outside the gene matches: 4. This CDR3 contains 13 residues. The CDR3 coding sequence is TGTGCCAGCAGCCGGACAGGTGGCTATGGCTACACCTTC. Translation gives CASSRTGGYGYTF. The whole variable domain, filled in from reference TRBV13 and TRBJ1-2, reads AAGVIQSPRHLIKEKRETATLKCYPIPRHDTVYWYQQGPGQDPQFLISFYEKMQSDKGSIPDRFSAQQFSDYHSELNMSSLELGDSALYFCASSRTGGYGYTFGSGTRLTVV.

The chain joins TRBV4-1 to TRBJ1-3; 8 nucleotides align to TRBD1. The CDR3 spans 15 residues. The V gene's germline CDR1 is MGHRA and CDR2 YSYEKL. With 6 bases clipped from V and 1 base from J, the junction kept 5 bases outside the gene matches. The CDR3 reads CASSLDRGSGNTIYF. In DNA form, the CDR3 reads TGCGCCAGCAGTTTAGACAGGGGATCTGGAAACACCATATATTTT.

This chain connects TRBV19 to TRBJ1-1, with 7 positions matching TRBD1. CDR3 length: 14 residues. V lost 6 bases to trimming and J lost 4 bases; unmatched junction nucleotides: 8. The germline V gene has CDR1 LNHDA and CDR2 SQIVND (reference sequence). As DNA, the CDR3 is TGTGCCAGTAGGGACAGGACGCCATCCACTGAAGCTTTCTTT. Its translation: CASRDRTPSTEAFF.

Here the CDR3 DNA reads TGTGCCAGCAGCCAAGATTGGGGACTTAGCCGAGAGACCCAGTACTTC. Its protein is CASSQDWGLSRETQYF. V usage is TRBV4-2 and J usage is TRBJ2-5, with a possible D match to TRBD2 (6 bases). Germline CDR1 and CDR2: LGHNA and YNFKEQ. The germline V and J ends were trimmed by 0 bases and 4 bases, with 15 bases remaining between them. CDR3 length: 16 residues.

The genes are TRBV6-6 and TRBJ2-7; D is uncertain. The V end was cut by 7 bases, the J end by 0 bases, with 7 bases between. Germline CDR1 reads MNHNY; CDR2 reads SVGAGI (reference sequence). The CDR3 runs to 12 residues. Written as DNA, the CDR3 is TGTGCCAGCAAACCGGGCTCCTACGAGCAGTACTTC. Protein: CASKPGSYEQYF.

The count of this clone is one. The V call is TRBV19, the J call TRBJ2-7, with 7 bases identical to TRBD2. The germline V gene encodes CDR1 LNHDA and CDR2 SQIVND (reference sequence). Unmatched junction bases numbered 13, after V lost 7 bases and J lost 1 base. This CDR3 has 16 amino acids. Here the CDR3 DNA reads TGTGCCAGTACCTATTCCGGGGGGTCGCGTTCCTACGAGCAGTACTTC. Protein product: CASTYSGGSRSYEQYF.

This sequence joins TRBV24-1 and TRBJ1-5; the match to TRBD1 covers 12 bases. Germline V gene data show CDR1 as KGHDR and CDR2 as SFDVKD. CDR3 size: 16 residues. The trim removed 2 bases at V and 6 bases at J, leaving 4 bases unmatched. CDR3 nucleotides: TGTGCCACCAGTGATTCCGGGACAGGGGGCTTTCAGCCCCAGCATTTT. Protein: CATSDSGTGGFQPQHF.

The chain couples TRBV27 to TRBJ2-7; 9 bases fit TRBD1. J lost 5 bases, V lost 5 bases, and 10 bases had no gene match. From germline, CDR1 is MNHEY and CDR2 SMNVEV (reference sequence). The CDR3 length is 15 residues. CDR3: CASSPRDRVGDEQYF. The CDR3 DNA reads as TGTGCCAGCAGTCCCCGGGACAGGGTGGGCGACGAGCAGTACTTC.

The gene calls are TRBV11-2 and TRBJ1-6, with unresolved D. With 1 base removed from V and 0 bases from J, the gap between germline ends came to 13 bases. The CDR3 sequence is 18 residues long. Germline V gene lookup returns CDR1 SGHAT and CDR2 FQNNGV. The CDR3 loop is CASSLGFRGSSYNSPLHF. In DNA, the CDR3 is TGTGCCAGCAGCTTAGGTTTCCGAGGTTCCTCCTATAATTCACCCCTCCACTTT.

V usage is TRBV30 and J usage is TRBJ2-7, with 10 bases fitting TRBD1. Germline V gene sequence: CDR1 GTSNPN, CDR2 SVGIG (reference sequence). The V gene end was trimmed by 8 bases and the J gene end by 7 bases; junction bases not matched to a gene: 8. The CDR3 consists of 12 residues. The CDR3 DNA sequence: TGTGCCAGGGACAGGGGTACGGGGGAGCAGTACTTC. Translation gives CARDRGTGEQYF. Based on the CDR3 plus reference TRBV30 and TRBJ2-7, the full variable domain is SQTIHQWPATLVQPVGSPLSLECTVEGTSNPNLYWYRQAAGRGLQLLFYSVGIGQISSEVPQNLSASRPQDRQFILSSKKLLLSDSGFYLCARDRGTGEQYFGPGTRLTVT.

This chain uses TRBV19 with TRBJ1-2, with 9 bases lining up with TRBD1. The germline CDR1 and CDR2 sequences are LNHDA and SQIVND (reference sequence). After removal of 6 bases from V and 5 bases from J, the junction contained 10 bases not matched to a gene. The CDR3 extends over 15 amino acids. The CDR3: CASRYSGQGLYGYTF. The CDR3 nucleotides are TGTGCCAGTAGATATTCGGGACAGGGATTGTATGGCTACACCTTC.

The gene calls are TRBV4-1 and TRBJ2-2, with TRBD2 identical over 9 bases. Germline-derived CDR1 and CDR2 are MGHRA and YSYEKL. The J segment lost 2 bases and the V segment lost 3 bases, leaving 4 bases of the junction unmatched. The CDR3 totals 16 residues. The CDR3, as DNA: TGCGCCAGCAGCCAGAGGACTAGCGATAACACCGGGGAGCTGTTTTTT. Amino acid sequence: CASSQRTSDNTGELFF.

The chain joins TRBV19 to TRBJ2-2; D is unclear. CDR1 and CDR2 (germline): LNHDA, SQIVND (reference sequence). The CDR3 contains 16 residues. V dropped 7 bases and J dropped 5 bases, with 20 bases sitting between them. The CDR3 nucleotides read TGTGCCAGTACGAGGTTGGCTAACATCTGGACCGGGGAGCTGTTTTTT. Its protein product is CASTRLANIWTGELFF.

By sample share, this clone is medium-sized (0.01 to 0.1%). The J gene is TRBJ1-1, the V gene TRBV6-4; D not certain. The V gene lost 0 bases and the J gene lost 5 bases, with 10 bases spanning the gap. Germline-derived CDR1 and CDR2 are MRHNA and SNTAGT. The CDR3 extends over 14 amino acids. DNA for the CDR3: TGTGCCAGCAGTGACTCGGCGGAGCAGACTGAAGCTTTCTTT. Protein sequence: CASSDSAEQTEAFF.